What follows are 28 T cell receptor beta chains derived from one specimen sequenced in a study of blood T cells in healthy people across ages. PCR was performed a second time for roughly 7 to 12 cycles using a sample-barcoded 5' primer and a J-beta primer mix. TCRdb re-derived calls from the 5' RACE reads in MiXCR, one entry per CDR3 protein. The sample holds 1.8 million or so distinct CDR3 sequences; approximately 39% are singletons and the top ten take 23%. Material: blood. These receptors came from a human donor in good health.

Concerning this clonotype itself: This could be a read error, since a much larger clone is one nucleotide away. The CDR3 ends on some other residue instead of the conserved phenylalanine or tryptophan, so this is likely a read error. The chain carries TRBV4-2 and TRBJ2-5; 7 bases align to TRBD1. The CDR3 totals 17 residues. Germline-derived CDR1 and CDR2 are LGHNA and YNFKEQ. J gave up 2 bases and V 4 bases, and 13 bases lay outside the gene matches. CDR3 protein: CASSPRDSHEIQETQYL. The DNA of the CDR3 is TGTGCCAGCAGCCCTCGGGACAGCCACGAAATACAAGAGACCCAGTACTTA.

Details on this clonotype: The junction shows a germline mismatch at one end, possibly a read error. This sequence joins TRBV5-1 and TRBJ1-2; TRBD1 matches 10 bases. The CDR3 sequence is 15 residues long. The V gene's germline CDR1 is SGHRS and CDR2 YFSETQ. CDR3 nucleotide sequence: TGCGCCTGCAGCTTGGGGGACAGGGGAAAGGATGGCTACACCTTC. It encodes CACSLGDRGKDGYTF.

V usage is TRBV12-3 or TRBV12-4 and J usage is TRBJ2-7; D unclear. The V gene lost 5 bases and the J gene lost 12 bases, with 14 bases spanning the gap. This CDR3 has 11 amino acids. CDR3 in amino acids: CASSTGPIAYF. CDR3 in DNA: TGTGCCAGCAGTACCGGCCCCATCGCGTACTTC.

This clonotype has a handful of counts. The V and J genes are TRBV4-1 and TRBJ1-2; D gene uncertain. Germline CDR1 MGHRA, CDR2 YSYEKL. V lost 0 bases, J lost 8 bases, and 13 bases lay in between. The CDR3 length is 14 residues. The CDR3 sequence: CASSQEGQLGGYTF. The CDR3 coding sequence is TGCGCCAGCAGCCAAGAAGGTCAGCTTGGGGGCTACACCTTC.

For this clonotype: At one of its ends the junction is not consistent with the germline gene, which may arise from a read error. CDR3 sequence (DNA): TGCGCCAGCGGCCAAGATTCAGTGATGGGGGCCAACATTCAGTACTTC. This translates into CASGQDSVMGANIQYF. The V call is TRBV4-3, the J call TRBJ2-4; the D gene is possibly TRBD1 (6 bases). Germline V gene sequence: CDR1 LGHNA, CDR2 YSLEER. The CDR3 runs to 16 residues.

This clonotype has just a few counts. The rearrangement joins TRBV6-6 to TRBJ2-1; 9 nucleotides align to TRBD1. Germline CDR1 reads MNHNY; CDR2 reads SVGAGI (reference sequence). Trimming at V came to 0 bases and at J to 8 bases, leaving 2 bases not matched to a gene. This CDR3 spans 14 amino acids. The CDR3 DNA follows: TGTGCCAGCAGTTACTCGGGACAGGGCGATGAGCAGTTCTTC. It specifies CASSYSGQGDEQFF.

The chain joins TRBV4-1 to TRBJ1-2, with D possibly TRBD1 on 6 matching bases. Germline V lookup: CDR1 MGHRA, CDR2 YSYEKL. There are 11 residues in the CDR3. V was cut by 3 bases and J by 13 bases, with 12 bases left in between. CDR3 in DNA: TGCGCCAGCAGCCACTATCAGGGGATCACCTTC. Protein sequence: CASSHYQGITF.

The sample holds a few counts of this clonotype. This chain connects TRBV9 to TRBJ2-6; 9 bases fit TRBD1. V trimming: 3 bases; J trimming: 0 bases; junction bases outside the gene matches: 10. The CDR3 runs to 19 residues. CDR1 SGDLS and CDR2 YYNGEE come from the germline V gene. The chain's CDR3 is CASSALGGTGSSGANVLTF. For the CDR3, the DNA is TGTGCCAGCAGCGCTCTCGGCGGGACAGGGAGCTCTGGGGCCAACGTCCTGACTTTC.

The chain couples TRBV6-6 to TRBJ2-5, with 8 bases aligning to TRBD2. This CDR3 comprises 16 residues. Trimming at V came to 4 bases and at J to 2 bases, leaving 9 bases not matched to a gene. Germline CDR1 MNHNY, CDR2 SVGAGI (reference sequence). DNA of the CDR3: TGTGCCAGCAGTTCTTCTGGAGCGGGGGCTCAAGAGACCCAGTACTTC. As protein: CASSSSGAGAQETQYF.

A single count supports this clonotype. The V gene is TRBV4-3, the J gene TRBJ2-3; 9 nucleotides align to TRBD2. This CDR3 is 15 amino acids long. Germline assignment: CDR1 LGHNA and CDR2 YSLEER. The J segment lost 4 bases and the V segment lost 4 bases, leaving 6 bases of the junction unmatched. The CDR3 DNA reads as TGCGCCAGCAGCCCCCTAGCGGGGTACGCAGATACGCAGTATTTT. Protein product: CASSPLAGYADTQYF.

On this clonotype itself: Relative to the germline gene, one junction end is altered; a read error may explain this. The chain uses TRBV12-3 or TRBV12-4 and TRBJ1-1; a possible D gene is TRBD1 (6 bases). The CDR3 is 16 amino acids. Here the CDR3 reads CASSLDPGQLNTEAFF. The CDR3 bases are TGTGCCAGCAGCTTAGACCCCGGACAGCTCAACACTGAAGCTTTCTTT.

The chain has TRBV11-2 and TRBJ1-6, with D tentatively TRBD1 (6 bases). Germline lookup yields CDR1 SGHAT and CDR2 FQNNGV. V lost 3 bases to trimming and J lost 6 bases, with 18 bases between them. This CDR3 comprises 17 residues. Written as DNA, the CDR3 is TGTGCCAGCAGCTTCCAAACAGGGAGGGTCACTAATTCACCCCTCCACTTT. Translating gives CASSFQTGRVTNSPLHF.

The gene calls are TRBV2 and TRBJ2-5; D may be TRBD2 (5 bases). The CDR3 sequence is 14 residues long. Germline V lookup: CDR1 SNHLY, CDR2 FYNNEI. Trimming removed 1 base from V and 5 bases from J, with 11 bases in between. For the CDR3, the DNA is TGTGCCAGCAGTGAAGGGAGGCGGCACGAGACCCAGTACTTC. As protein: CASSEGRRHETQYF.

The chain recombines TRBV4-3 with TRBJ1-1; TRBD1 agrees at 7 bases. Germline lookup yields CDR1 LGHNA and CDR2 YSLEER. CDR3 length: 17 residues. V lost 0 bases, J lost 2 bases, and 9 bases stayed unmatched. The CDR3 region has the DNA TGCGCCAGCAGCCAAGATAGTAGAAGGGGGCGCAACACTGAAGCTTTCTTT. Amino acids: CASSQDSRRGRNTEAFF.

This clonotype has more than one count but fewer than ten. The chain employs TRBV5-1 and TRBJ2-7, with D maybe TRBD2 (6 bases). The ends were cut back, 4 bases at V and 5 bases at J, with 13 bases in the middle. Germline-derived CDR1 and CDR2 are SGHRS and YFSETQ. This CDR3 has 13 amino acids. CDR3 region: CASSLQGGNEQYF. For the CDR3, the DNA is TGCGCCAGCAGCCTGCAGGGCGGGAACGAGCAGTACTTC.

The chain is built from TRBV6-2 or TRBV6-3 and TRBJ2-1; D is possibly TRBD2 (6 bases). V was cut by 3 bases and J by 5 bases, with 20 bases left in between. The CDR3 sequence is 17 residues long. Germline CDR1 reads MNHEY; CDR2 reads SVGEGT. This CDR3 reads CASSYLARASADNEQFF. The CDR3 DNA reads TGTGCCAGCAGTTATTTGGCGAGAGCTAGCGCAGACAATGAGCAGTTCTTC.

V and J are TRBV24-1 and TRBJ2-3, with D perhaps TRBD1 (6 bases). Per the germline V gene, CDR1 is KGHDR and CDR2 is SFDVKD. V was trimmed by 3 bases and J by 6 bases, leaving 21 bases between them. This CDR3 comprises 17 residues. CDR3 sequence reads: CATSDLGQQTPTDTQYF. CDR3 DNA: TGTGCCACCAGTGATCTAGGACAGCAGACCCCAACGGATACGCAGTATTTT.

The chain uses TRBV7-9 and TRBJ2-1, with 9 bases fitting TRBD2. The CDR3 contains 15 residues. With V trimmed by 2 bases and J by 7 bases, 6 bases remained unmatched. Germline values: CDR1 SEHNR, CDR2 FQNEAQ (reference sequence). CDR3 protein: CASSLLAGQRNEQFF. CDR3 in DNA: TGTGCCAGCAGCTTACTAGCGGGGCAAAGGAATGAGCAGTTCTTC.

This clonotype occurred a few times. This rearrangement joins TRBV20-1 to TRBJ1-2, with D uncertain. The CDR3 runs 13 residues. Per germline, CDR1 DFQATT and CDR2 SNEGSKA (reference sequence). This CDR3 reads CANADLNIYGYTF. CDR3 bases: TGCGCGAACGCAGACCTCAACATCTATGGCTACACCTTC.

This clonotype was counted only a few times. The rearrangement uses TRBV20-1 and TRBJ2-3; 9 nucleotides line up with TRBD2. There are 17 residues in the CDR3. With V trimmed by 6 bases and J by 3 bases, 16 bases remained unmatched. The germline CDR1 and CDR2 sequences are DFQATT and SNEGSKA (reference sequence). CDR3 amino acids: CSAPPAGGAGGTDTQYF. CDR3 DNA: TGCAGTGCCCCCCCCGCCGGAGGAGCGGGGGGAACAGATACGCAGTATTTT.

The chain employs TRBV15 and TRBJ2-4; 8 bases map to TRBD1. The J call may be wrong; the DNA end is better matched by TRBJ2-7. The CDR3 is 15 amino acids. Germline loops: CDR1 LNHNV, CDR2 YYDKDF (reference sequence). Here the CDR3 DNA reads TGTGCCACCAACAGTGTTTTGACAGGGGTTTACGAGCAGTACTTC. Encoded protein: CATNSVLTGVYEQYF.

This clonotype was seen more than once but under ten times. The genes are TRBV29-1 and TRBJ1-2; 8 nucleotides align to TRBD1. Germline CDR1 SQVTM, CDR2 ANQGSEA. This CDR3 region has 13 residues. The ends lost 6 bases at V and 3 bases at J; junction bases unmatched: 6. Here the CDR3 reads CSVNPQGDYGYTF. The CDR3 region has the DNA TGCAGCGTCAATCCACAGGGGGACTATGGCTACACCTTC.

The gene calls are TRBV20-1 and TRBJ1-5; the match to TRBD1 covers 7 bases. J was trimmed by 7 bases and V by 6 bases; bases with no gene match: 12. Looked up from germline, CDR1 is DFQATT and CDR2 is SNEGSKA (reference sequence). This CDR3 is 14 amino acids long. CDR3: CSARQGSRGQPQHF. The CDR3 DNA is TGCAGTGCGAGACAGGGTTCCAGGGGACAGCCCCAGCATTTT.

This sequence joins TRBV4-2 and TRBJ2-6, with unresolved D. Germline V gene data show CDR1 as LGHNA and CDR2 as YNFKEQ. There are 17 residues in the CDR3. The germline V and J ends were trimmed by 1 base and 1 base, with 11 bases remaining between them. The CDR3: CASSQGGYFSGANVLTF. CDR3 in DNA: TGTGCCAGCAGCCAAGGTGGTTATTTTTCTGGGGCCAACGTCCTGACTTTC.

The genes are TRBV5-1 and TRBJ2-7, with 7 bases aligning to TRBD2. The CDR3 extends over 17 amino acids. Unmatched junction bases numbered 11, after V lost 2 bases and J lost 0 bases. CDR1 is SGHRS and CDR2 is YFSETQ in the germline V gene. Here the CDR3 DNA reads TGCGCCAGCAGCTTCGGTCTACTAGCGATGAGCTCCTACGAGCAGTACTTC. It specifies CASSFGLLAMSSYEQYF.

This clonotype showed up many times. CDR3 nucleotide sequence: TGCAGCGTTTACGTCGCAGGGAACTATGGCTACACCTTC. Its translation is CSVYVAGNYGYTF. This chain joins TRBV29-1 and TRBJ1-2; D is perhaps TRBD1 (5 bases). The CDR3 contains 13 residues. Germline V gene sequence: CDR1 SQVTM, CDR2 ANQGSEA. Trimming pared 5 bases from V and 2 bases from J, leaving 12 bases between.

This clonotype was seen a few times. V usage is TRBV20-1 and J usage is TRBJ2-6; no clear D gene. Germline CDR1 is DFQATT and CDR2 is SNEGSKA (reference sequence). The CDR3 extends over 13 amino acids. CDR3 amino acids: CSMKSSGANVLTF. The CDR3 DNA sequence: TGCTCTATGAAGAGCTCTGGGGCCAACGTCCTGACTTTC.

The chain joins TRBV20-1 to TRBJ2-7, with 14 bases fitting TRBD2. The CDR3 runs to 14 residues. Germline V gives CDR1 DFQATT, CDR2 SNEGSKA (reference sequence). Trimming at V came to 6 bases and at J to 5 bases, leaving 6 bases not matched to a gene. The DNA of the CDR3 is TGCAGTGCCCGAGCGGGACTAGCGGGGGACGAGCAGTACTTC. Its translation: CSARAGLAGDEQYF.